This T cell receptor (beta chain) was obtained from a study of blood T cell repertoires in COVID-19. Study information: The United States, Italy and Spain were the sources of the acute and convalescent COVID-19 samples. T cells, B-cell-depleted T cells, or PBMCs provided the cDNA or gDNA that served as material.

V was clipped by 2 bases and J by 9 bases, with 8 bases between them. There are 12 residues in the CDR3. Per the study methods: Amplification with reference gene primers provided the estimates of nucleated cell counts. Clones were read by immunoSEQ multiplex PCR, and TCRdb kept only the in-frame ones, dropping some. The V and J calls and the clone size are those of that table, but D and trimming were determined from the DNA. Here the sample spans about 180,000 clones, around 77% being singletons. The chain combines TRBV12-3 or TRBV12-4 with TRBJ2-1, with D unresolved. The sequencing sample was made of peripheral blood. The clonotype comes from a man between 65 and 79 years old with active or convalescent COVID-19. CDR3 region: CASSLPPSEQFF. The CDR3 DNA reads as TGTGCCAGCAGTTTACCCCCCAGTGAGCAGTTCTTC.